The 8 T cell receptor beta chains below come from one sample, sequenced in a study of shared clonotypes between healthy human individuals. Data came from immunoSEQ multiplex PCR; TCRdb stores just in-frame clones and leaves some out. The sample has 2 million to 2.5 million clones; about 94% are singletons. CD45RO-negative cells were positively selected for CCR7, leaving out terminally differentiated effector memory CD45RA+ cells. The sequencing input was naive CD8+ T cells sorted from blood. These receptors all come from a young man in good health.

The CDR3, as DNA: TGCGCCAGCAGCCAAGAGTGGGGAAACTCCTATAATTCACCCCTCCACTTT. This encodes CASSQEWGNSYNSPLHF. V is TRBV4-1 and J is TRBJ1-6; D is undetermined. Germline assignment: CDR1 MGHRA and CDR2 YSYEKL. CDR3 size: 17 residues. Trimming removed 0 bases at V and 0 bases at J, with 9 bases between.

This rearrangement joins TRBV28 to TRBJ2-5; D tentatively fits TRBD1 or TRBD2 (5 bases each). The CDR3 is 13 amino acids. Trimming removed 6 bases at V and 3 bases at J, with 11 bases between. Germline-derived CDR1 and CDR2 are MDHEN and SYDVKM. The CDR3 is CASRGTGKETQYF. The CDR3 DNA reads TGTGCCAGCAGAGGGACCGGTAAAGAGACCCAGTACTTC.

The J gene is TRBJ2-7, the V gene TRBV11-3; no clear D. Trimming left V 6 bases short and J 3 bases short, with 21 bases between. The germline CDR1 and CDR2 sequences are SGHNT and YENEEA. The CDR3 consists of 16 residues. The CDR3 spells CASRLDGENLRYEQYF. Written as DNA, the CDR3 is TGTGCCAGCAGGTTGGACGGTGAGAACTTACGCTACGAGCAGTACTTC.

The chain has TRBV7-9 and TRBJ2-7; a possible D gene is TRBD1 (5 bases). Per germline, CDR1 SEHNR and CDR2 FQNEAQ (reference sequence). The V end lost 2 bases, the J end lost 7 bases, and 21 bases lay between the germline ends. CDR3 size: 16 residues. The CDR3 reads CASSLTVGPLPREQYF. CDR3 sequence (DNA): TGTGCCAGCAGCTTAACGGTGGGGCCTTTACCCCGAGAGCAGTACTTC.

The chain joins TRBV7-9 to TRBJ2-1; no firm D call. This CDR3 is 13 amino acids long. V was cut by 7 bases and J by 6 bases, with 13 bases left in between. CDR1 is SEHNR, CDR2 FQNEAQ, per germline (reference sequence). The CDR3 region is CASTRTASNEQFF. The CDR3 DNA sequence: TGTGCCAGCACGAGGACCGCGAGCAATGAGCAGTTCTTC.

In this sample, this clone turned up once. The chain combines TRBV15 with TRBJ2-3; D not certain. The germline V and J ends were trimmed by 0 bases and 5 bases, with 3 bases remaining between them. Looked up from germline, CDR1 is LNHNV and CDR2 is YYDKDF (reference sequence). The CDR3 spans 12 residues. This CDR3 reads CATSREGDTQYF. The CDR3 DNA follows: TGTGCCACCAGCAGAGAGGGAGATACGCAGTATTTT.

The chain links TRBV5-1 to TRBJ2-7; D may be TRBD2 (6 bases). The CDR3 runs 16 residues. Germline CDR1 is SGHRS and CDR2 is YFSETQ. V lost 4 bases and J 5 bases, leaving 22 bases between the germline ends. Written as DNA, the CDR3 is TGCGCCAGCAGCCCGGCGGGAACCCCTTTTCTTCACGAGCAGTACTTC. Encoded protein: CASSPAGTPFLHEQYF.

A single count supports this clone. The chain carries TRBV18 and TRBJ1-1; 7 nucleotides align to TRBD1. Germline CDR1 reads KGHSH; CDR2 reads LQKENI. With 2 bases clipped from V and 2 bases from J, the junction kept 5 bases outside the gene matches. This CDR3 is built from 15 residues. The CDR3 nucleotides read TGTGCCAGCTCACCAGCGCAGGGGGATAACACTGAAGCTTTCTTT. It codes for CASSPAQGDNTEAFF. The full variable domain, in which reference TRBV18 and TRBJ1-1 provide the parts outside the CDR3, is NAGVMQNPRHLVRRRGQEARLRCSPMKGHSHVYWYRQLPEEGLKFMVYLQKENIIDESGMPKERFSAEFPKEGPSILRIQQVVRGDSAAYFCASSPAQGDNTEAFFGQGTRLTVV.